These 6 T cell receptor beta chains share one sample of origin, sequenced in a study of shared clonotypes between healthy human individuals. TCRdb's copy holds only in-frame clones and misses some; the assay was immunoSEQ multiplex PCR. The sample lists 700,000 or so clones, 72% occurring once. Sequenced material: memory CD4+ T cells sorted from blood. Subset here: CD45RA-negative fraction. The receptors shown here come from a woman in her 30s in good health.

The rearrangement uses TRBV5-1 and TRBJ2-1; TRBD2 aligns across 8 bases. In germline, CDR1 is SGHRS, CDR2 YFSETQ. The CDR3 consists of 15 residues. V lost 2 bases to trimming and J lost 4 bases; unmatched junction nucleotides: 5. DNA for the CDR3: TGCGCCAGCAGCTTTGGGTTAGCGGGGTACAATGAGCAGTTCTTC. Protein: CASSFGLAGYNEQFF. The entire variable domain, with the rest obtained from reference TRBV5-1 and TRBJ2-1, is as follows: KAGVTQTPRYLIKTRGQQVTLSCSPISGHRSVSWYQQTPGQGLQFLFEYFSETQRNKGNFPGRFSGRQFSNSRSEMNVSTLELGDSALYLCASSFGLAGYNEQFFGPGTRLTVL.

The chain couples TRBV19 to TRBJ1-1; weak D call: TRBD1 (5 bases). The CDR3 is 13 residues long. The germline V gene encodes CDR1 LNHDA and CDR2 SQIVND (reference sequence). Deletions cut 7 bases from V and 7 bases from J, with 16 bases between. CDR3: CASTSRGGGEAFF. As DNA, the CDR3 is TGTGCCAGTACTTCGAGGGGCGGGGGTGAAGCTTTCTTT.

This rearrangement joins TRBV2 to TRBJ1-2, with D possibly matching TRBD1 (6 bases). V was cut by 5 bases and J by 8 bases, with 18 bases left in between. Germline V CDR1 and CDR2: SNHLY, FYNNEI. CDR3 length: 14 residues. CDR3 coding DNA: TGTGCCAGCAGTCGGAATACAGGGACACAGGGCTACACCTTC. This encodes CASSRNTGTQGYTF.

The chain carries TRBV7-9 and TRBJ1-3, with 9 bases identical to TRBD1. J was trimmed by 7 bases and V by 2 bases; bases with no gene match: 9. This CDR3 has 16 amino acids. The germline CDR1 and CDR2 sequences are SEHNR and FQNEAQ (reference sequence). This CDR3 reads CASSLLGTGRDNTIYF. Here the CDR3 DNA reads TGTGCCAGCAGCTTACTCGGGACAGGGAGGGACAACACCATATATTTT.

V is TRBV4-1 and J is TRBJ2-5, with D tentatively TRBD1 or TRBD2 (6 bases each). The CDR3 extends over 13 amino acids. Per the germline V gene, CDR1 is MGHRA and CDR2 is YSYEKL. V was clipped by 5 bases and J by 5 bases, with 12 bases between them. The CDR3 coding sequence is TGCGCCAGCAGCAGGGGGGCCGCGGAGACCCAGTACTTC. Translated, it gives CASSRGAAETQYF.

The chain uses TRBV28 and TRBJ2-7; possible D gene TRBD2, 6 bases. V was pared by 5 bases and J by 2 bases, with 16 bases between. Germline CDR1 and CDR2: MDHEN and SYDVKM. This CDR3 has 15 amino acids. The DNA for the CDR3 is TGTGCCAGCAGTCGATTCGCCGGGGGACCCTACGAGCAGTACTTC. It translates to CASSRFAGGPYEQYF.